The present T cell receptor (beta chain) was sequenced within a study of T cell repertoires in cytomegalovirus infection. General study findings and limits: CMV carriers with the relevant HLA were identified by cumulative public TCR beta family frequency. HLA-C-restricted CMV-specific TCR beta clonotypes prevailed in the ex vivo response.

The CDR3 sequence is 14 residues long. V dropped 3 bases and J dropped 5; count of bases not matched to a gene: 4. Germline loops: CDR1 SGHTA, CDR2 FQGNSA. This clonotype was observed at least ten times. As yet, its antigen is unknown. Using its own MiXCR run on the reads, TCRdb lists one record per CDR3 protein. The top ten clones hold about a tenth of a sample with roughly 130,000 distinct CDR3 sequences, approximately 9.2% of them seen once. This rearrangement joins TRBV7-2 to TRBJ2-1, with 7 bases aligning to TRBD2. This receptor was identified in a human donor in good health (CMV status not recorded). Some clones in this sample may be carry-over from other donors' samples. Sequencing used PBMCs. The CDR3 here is CASSFARGDNEQFF. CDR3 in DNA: TGTGCCAGCAGCTTCGCTCGGGGGGACAATGAGCAGTTCTTC.